The 31 T cell receptor beta chains presented below share a single source sample, sequenced in a study of blood T cells in healthy people across ages. Next came a second PCR, run for about 7 to 12 cycles, which used a sample-barcoded 5' primer along with a J-beta primer mix. Each CDR3 protein is one row after TCRdb ran MiXCR on the 5' RACE reads. This sample has 700,000 or so distinct CDR3 sequences; roughly 20% occur once, and the top ten carry 22%. Sequenced material: blood. The receptors stem from a man between 65 and 85 years old in good health.

This chain uses TRBV4-1 with TRBJ2-1; 7 bases match TRBD2. The J call may be wrong; the DNA end is better matched by TRBJ2-7. Germline V gene data show CDR1 as MGHRA and CDR2 as YSYEKL. The CDR3 consists of 15 residues. For the CDR3, the DNA is TGCGCCAGCAGCCAAGTTGAAACGGGAGGCTACGAGCAGTACGTC. This encodes CASSQVETGGYEQYV.

The chain recombines TRBV21-1 with TRBJ1-2; TRBD1 is taken as the D call from the table, unchecked against the DNA. TRBV21-1 is designated a pseudogene. CDR3 size: 14 residues. This chain's CDR3 is CASSKVAGNYGYTF. For the CDR3, the DNA is TGTGCCAGCAGCAAAGTGGCAGGGAACTATGGCTACACCTTC.

This clonotype turned up a few times. The V gene is TRBV20-1, the J gene TRBJ2-3; perhaps TRBD2 as D (6 bases). Looked up from germline, CDR1 is DFQATT and CDR2 is SNEGSKA (reference sequence). There are 15 residues in the CDR3. V was cut by 0 bases and J by 0 bases, with 10 bases left in between. CDR3 DNA sequence: TGCAGTGCTAGAGATATAAGCGGGAGCACAGATACGCAGTATTTT. Translating gives CSARDISGSTDTQYF.

The chain is built from TRBV14 and TRBJ2-5; D is undetermined. The J call is in doubt because the DNA end fits TRBJ2-7 better. Germline CDR1 is SGHDN and CDR2 is FVKESK. The CDR3 loop spans 12 amino acids. CDR3 sequence: CASSRLPYEQYF. CDR3 in DNA: TGTGCCAGCAGCCGACTCCCGTACGAGCAGTACTTC.

This clonotype was picked up a small number of times. This chain uses TRBV29-1 with TRBJ2-3; D tentatively fits TRBD1 or TRBD2 (5 bases each). There are 14 residues in the CDR3. The germline gives CDR1 SQVTM, CDR2 ANQGSEA. With 6 bases removed from V and 2 bases from J, the gap between germline ends came to 15 bases. The CDR3 DNA sequence: TGCAGCGTACCATTGGGGGTTATCACAGATACGCAGTATTTT. It encodes CSVPLGVITDTQYF.

This clonotype was recorded a few times. This chain connects TRBV28 to TRBJ1-1; weak D call: TRBD1 (6 bases). This CDR3 spans 15 amino acids. Trimming took 7 bases from V and 8 from J, leaving 23 bases between them. Looked up from germline, CDR1 is MDHEN and CDR2 is SYDVKM. Written as DNA, the CDR3 is TGTGCCAGCACCCGACAGGAGCCCTTCATTCGGGAAGCTTTCTTT. Translating it yields CASTRQEPFIREAFF.

The rearrangement links TRBV7-9 to TRBJ1-2; D perhaps matches TRBD1 (6 bases). Trimming pared 5 bases from V and 2 bases from J, leaving 15 bases between. Germline V lookup: CDR1 SEHNR, CDR2 FQNEAQ (reference sequence). This CDR3 comprises 15 residues. For the CDR3, the DNA is TGTGCCAGCAGCCGACCGGACAGAATAAACTATGGCTACACCTTC. Encoded protein: CASSRPDRINYGYTF. The full variable domain, with the rest looked up from reference TRBV7-9 and TRBJ1-2, is DTGVSQNPRHKITKRGQNVTFRCDPISEHNRLYWYRQTLGQGPEFLTYFQNEAQLEKSRLLSDRFSAERPKGSFSTLEIQRTEQGDSAMYLCASSRPDRINYGYTFGSGTRLTVV.

This clonotype is a singleton in its sample. One junction end does not reproduce the germline sequence, and a read error may be involved. The chain employs TRBV5-1 and TRBJ2-3, with 8 bases aligning to TRBD1. The germline V gene has CDR1 SGHRS and CDR2 YFSETQ. This CDR3 is built from 16 residues. CDR3 region: CVSSLVTAGGLDTQYF. CDR3 nucleotide sequence: TGCGTCAGCAGCTTGGTGACGGCAGGGGGCTTGGATACGCAGTATTTT. Complete variable domain (other parts from reference TRBV5-1 and TRBJ2-3): KAGVTQTPRYLIKTRGQQVTLSCSPISGHRSVSWYQQTPGQGLQFLFEYFSETQRNKGNFPGRFSGRQFSNSRSEMNVSTLELGDSALYLCVSSLVTAGGLDTQYFGPGTRLTVL.

This clonotype was observed a few times. The V gene is TRBV25-1, the J gene TRBJ2-1; no clear D. Germline CDR1 is MGHDK and CDR2 is SYGVNS. CDR3 size: 13 residues. Trimming left V 8 bases short and J 2 bases short, with 10 bases between. CDR3 bases: TGTGCCAGCTCGTCAGCTACCTACAATGAGCAGTTCTTC. Translation gives CASSSATYNEQFF.

The CDR3 loop reads CASSEGSLAGGEETQYF. As DNA, the CDR3 is TGTGCCAGCAGTGAAGGATCACTAGCGGGGGGAGAGGAGACCCAGTACTTC. The chain recombines TRBV2 with TRBJ2-5, with 12 bases aligning to TRBD2. Germline assignment: CDR1 SNHLY and CDR2 FYNNEI. V lost 1 base to trimming and J lost 5 bases; unmatched junction nucleotides: 8. This CDR3 is built from 17 residues.

This clonotype occurred many times. The chain carries TRBV12-3 or TRBV12-4 and TRBJ2-7, with a possible D match to TRBD2 (6 bases). Deletions cut 8 bases from V and 4 bases from J, with 9 bases between. The CDR3 is made up of 11 amino acids. CDR3 loop: CASSRGYEQYF. The CDR3 DNA reads TGTGCCAGCTCACGGGGGTACGAGCAGTACTTC.

The chain is built from TRBV20-1 and TRBJ2-1; 8 bases match TRBD2. CDR3 length: 16 amino acids. The J segment lost 0 bases and the V segment lost 5 bases, leaving 9 bases of the junction unmatched. Germline V gene data show CDR1 as DFQATT and CDR2 as SNEGSKA (reference sequence). CDR3 residues: CSAEAGEPFSYNEQFF. The CDR3 DNA reads as TGCAGTGCTGAAGCGGGAGAACCCTTCTCCTACAATGAGCAGTTCTTC.

The V call is TRBV20-1, the J call TRBJ2-1, with D unresolved. The J call is doubtful: the DNA matches TRBJ2-5 better. The germline gives CDR1 DFQATT, CDR2 SNEGSKA (reference sequence). The CDR3 length is 10 residues. This chain's CDR3 is CSARAETQYF. For the CDR3, the DNA is TGCAGTGCTAGAGCCGAGACCCAGTACTTC.

The gene calls are TRBV7-2 and TRBJ1-6; TRBD1 agrees at 7 bases. CDR1 SGHTA and CDR2 FQGNSA come from the germline V gene. J gave up 3 bases and V 8 bases, and 1 base lay outside the gene matches. This CDR3 region has 13 residues. The CDR3, as DNA: TGTGCCAGCGGGACAGACTATAATTCACCCCTCCACTTT. It specifies CASGTDYNSPLHF.

V and J are TRBV20-1 and TRBJ2-3; D call uncertain. The V end lost 6 bases, the J end lost 0 bases, and 7 bases lay between the germline ends. There are 12 residues in the CDR3. Per germline, CDR1 DFQATT and CDR2 SNEGSKA (reference sequence). The CDR3 loop reads CSATESTDTQYF. CDR3 coding DNA: TGCAGTGCCACAGAAAGCACAGATACGCAGTATTTT.

Worth noting for this clonotype: With a much larger clone just one base away, this may be a read error. The V call is TRBV4-2, the J call TRBJ2-1; D gene ambiguous. The germline V gene has CDR1 LGHNA and CDR2 YNFKEQ. The germline V and J ends were trimmed by 3 bases and 6 bases, with 9 bases remaining between them. The CDR3 contains 13 residues. The CDR3 sequence: CASSQDGCNEQFF. The CDR3 region has the DNA TGTGCCAGCAGCCAGGACGGATGCAATGAGCAGTTCTTC.

The V call is TRBV24-1, the J call TRBJ2-3; D may be TRBD1 (6 bases). The germline V gene has CDR1 KGHDR and CDR2 SFDVKD. This CDR3 contains 16 residues. Between the trimmed V and J ends, which lost 2 bases and 2 bases, there was a span of 13 bases. CDR3 sequence reads: CATSDSGAANTDTQYF. The CDR3 DNA sequence: TGTGCCACCAGTGATTCAGGGGCCGCCAACACAGATACGCAGTATTTT.

This clonotype was seen a handful of times. This CDR3 reads CASRGGEATQYF. For the CDR3, the DNA is TGTGCCAGCAGAGGGGGTGAGGCTACGCAGTATTTT. The rearrangement links TRBV12-3 or TRBV12-4 to TRBJ2-3, with a possible D match to TRBD1 (6 bases). Trimming removed 6 bases at V and 8 bases at J, with 12 bases between. The CDR3 runs 12 residues.

This clonotype appeared a few times. The V call is TRBV29-1, the J call TRBJ2-1; 14 nucleotides align to TRBD2. V gave up 6 bases and J gave up 4 bases; unmatched junction bases: 5. Germline CDR1 SQVTM, CDR2 ANQGSEA. The CDR3 length is 15 residues. CDR3 in amino acids: CSVYGTSGGYNEQFF. As DNA, the CDR3 is TGCAGCGTCTACGGGACTAGCGGGGGTTACAATGAGCAGTTCTTC.

This clonotype was picked up a small number of times. This chain connects TRBV10-3 to TRBJ1-1; D gene unclear. With 3 bases removed from V and 10 bases from J, the gap between germline ends came to 15 bases. The V gene's germline CDR1 is ENHRY and CDR2 SYGVKD. The CDR3 extends over 13 amino acids. The CDR3 protein is CAISDNNHLGAFF. DNA of the CDR3: TGTGCCATCAGTGACAACAACCACCTGGGAGCTTTCTTT.

V usage is TRBV12-3 or TRBV12-4 and J usage is TRBJ2-7; D remains unclear. The CDR3 runs to 16 residues. V was shortened by 1 base and J by 0 bases, with 13 bases between the two germline ends. The CDR3 reads CASSLVTGLSSYEQYF. The CDR3 DNA reads as TGTGCCAGCAGTTTAGTTACCGGCCTGAGCTCCTACGAGCAGTACTTC.

V is TRBV5-1 and J is TRBJ2-3; TRBD1 agrees at 8 bases. This CDR3 spans 16 amino acids. The junction had 5 bases not matched to a gene; V was cut back by 0 bases and J by 2 bases. The germline CDR1 and CDR2 sequences are SGHRS and YFSETQ. CDR3 sequence reads: CASSLVGQADTDTQYF. The CDR3 DNA reads TGCGCCAGCAGCTTGGTGGGACAGGCCGACACAGATACGCAGTATTTT.

This chain links TRBV14 with TRBJ2-7; 9 nucleotides line up with TRBD2. Matching the DNA end better, TRBJ2-1 makes the J call doubtful. The CDR3 sequence is 16 residues long. Per germline, CDR1 SGHDN and CDR2 FVKESK. CDR3 DNA: TGTGCCAGCAGCCATGCCGTAGGGCGGGGGGGCCCTGAGCAGTTCTTC. Translation gives CASSHAVGRGGPEQFF.

The chain links TRBV6-5 to TRBJ1-1, with D possibly matching TRBD1 (5 bases). V lost 2 bases to trimming and J lost 5 bases, with 21 bases between them. This CDR3 region has 17 residues. Germline V CDR1 and CDR2: MNHEY, SVGAGI. The CDR3 spells CASSYTRAGGVWTEAFF. In DNA form, the CDR3 reads TGTGCCAGCAGTTACACTCGGGCGGGGGGGGTGTGGACTGAAGCTTTCTTT.

V is TRBV5-1 and J is TRBJ1-1; TRBD1 might be the D (5 bases). This CDR3 is 19 amino acids long. CDR1 is SGHRS and CDR2 is YFSETQ in the germline V gene. Between the trimmed V and J ends, which lost 1 base and 1 base, there was a span of 23 bases. The CDR3 loop reads CASSLWGGRMTDENTEAFF. The CDR3 nucleotides read TGCGCCAGCAGCTTGTGGGGGGGACGGATGACGGATGAGAACACTGAAGCTTTCTTT.

In this sample, this clonotype turned up a few times. The rearrangement joins TRBV27 to TRBJ2-3; D gene unclear. Trimming removed 3 bases from V and 0 bases from J, with 10 bases in between. The V gene's germline CDR1 is MNHEY and CDR2 SMNVEV (reference sequence). The CDR3 is 15 amino acids. The CDR3: CASSLRPASTDTQYF. CDR3 coding DNA: TGTGCCAGCAGTTTGCGTCCGGCTAGCACAGATACGCAGTATTTT.

This clonotype was picked up a small number of times. The chain recombines TRBV5-1 with TRBJ2-7; TRBD1 matches at 7 bases. Germline-derived CDR1 and CDR2 are SGHRS and YFSETQ. V lost 4 bases to trimming and J lost 4 bases; unmatched junction nucleotides: 8. This CDR3 is 14 amino acids long. CDR3 in DNA: TGCGCCAGCAGCGCATCTGGGACAGCGTACGAGCAGTACTTC. Translated, it gives CASSASGTAYEQYF.

The gene calls are TRBV10-3 and TRBJ1-6, with 11 bases identical to TRBD1. With 6 bases clipped from V and 8 bases from J, the junction kept 3 bases outside the gene matches. This CDR3 region has 14 residues. In germline, CDR1 is ENHRY, CDR2 SYGVKD. The DNA of the CDR3 is TGTGCCATCAGCGTGGGACAGGGGGATTCACCCCTCCACTTT. It is translated as CAISVGQGDSPLHF.

This clonotype came up a few times. The V call is TRBV7-2, the J call TRBJ1-6, with D perhaps TRBD1 (5 bases). V dropped 5 bases and J dropped 10 bases, with 18 bases sitting between them. CDR1 is SGHTA, CDR2 FQGNSA, per germline. This CDR3 has 15 residues. The DNA of the CDR3 is TGTGCCAGCAGCGGGGGGGGTAGGGTTGACTCACCCCTCCACTTT. Translated, it gives CASSGGGRVDSPLHF.

CDR3 sequence: CASNLTPSYEQYV. CDR3 nucleotide sequence: TGTGCCAGCAATTTGACACCTAGCTACGAGCAGTACGTC. J is TRBJ2-7 and V is TRBV6-1; unclear D gene. Trimming removed 7 bases at V and 3 bases at J, with 13 bases between. The CDR3 is 13 residues long. Per the germline V gene, CDR1 is MNHNS and CDR2 is SASEGT.

This sequence joins TRBV6-2 or TRBV6-3 and TRBJ1-2, with a weak D call TRBD1 (5 bases). The germline V gene has CDR1 MNHEY and CDR2 SVGEGT. V was clipped by 7 bases and J by 6 bases, with 15 bases between them. CDR3 length equals 13 residues. Here the CDR3 reads CASKGWTIHGYTF. The CDR3 DNA reads TGTGCCAGCAAAGGGTGGACAATCCATGGCTACACCTTC.